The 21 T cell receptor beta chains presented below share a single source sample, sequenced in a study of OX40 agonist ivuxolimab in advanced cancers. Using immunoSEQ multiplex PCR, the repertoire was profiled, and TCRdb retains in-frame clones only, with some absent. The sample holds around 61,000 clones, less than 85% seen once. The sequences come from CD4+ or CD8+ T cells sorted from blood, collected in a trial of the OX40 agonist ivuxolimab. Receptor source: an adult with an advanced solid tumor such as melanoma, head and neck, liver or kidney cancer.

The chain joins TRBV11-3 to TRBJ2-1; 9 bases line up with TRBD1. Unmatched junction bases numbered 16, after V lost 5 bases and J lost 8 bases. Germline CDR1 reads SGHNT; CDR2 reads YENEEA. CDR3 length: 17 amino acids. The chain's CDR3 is CASSPGQGRDNRHEQFF. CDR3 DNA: TGTGCCAGCAGCCCAGGACAGGGGAGGGATAACAGACATGAGCAGTTCTTC.

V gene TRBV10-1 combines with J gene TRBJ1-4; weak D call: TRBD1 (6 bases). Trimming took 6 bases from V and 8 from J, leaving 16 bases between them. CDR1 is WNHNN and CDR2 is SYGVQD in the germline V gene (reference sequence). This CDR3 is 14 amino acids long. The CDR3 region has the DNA TGCGCCAGCAGCGAAAACAGGGATGGAGAAAAACTGTTTTTT. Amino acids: CASSENRDGEKLFF.

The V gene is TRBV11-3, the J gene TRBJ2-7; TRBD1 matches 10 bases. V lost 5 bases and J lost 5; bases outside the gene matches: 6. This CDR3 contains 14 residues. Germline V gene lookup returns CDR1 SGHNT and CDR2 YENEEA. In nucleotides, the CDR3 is TGTGCCAGCAGCCCCCGGGACAGGGGCAACGAGCAGTACTTC. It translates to CASSPRDRGNEQYF.

Here the CDR3 DNA reads TGCGCCAGCAGCTTGGCGGGGTCTAACACCGGGGAGCTGTTTTTT. It specifies CASSLAGSNTGELFF. V gene TRBV5-1 combines with J gene TRBJ2-2; a weak D match, TRBD2 (5 bases). Deletions cut 0 bases from V and 2 bases from J, with 8 bases between. This CDR3 is 15 amino acids long. Germline assignment: CDR1 SGHRS and CDR2 YFSETQ.

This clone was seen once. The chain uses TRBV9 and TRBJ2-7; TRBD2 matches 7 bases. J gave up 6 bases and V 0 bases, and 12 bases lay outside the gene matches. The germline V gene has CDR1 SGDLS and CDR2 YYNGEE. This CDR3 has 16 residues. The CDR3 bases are TGTGCCAGCAGCGTAGGTGGTAGCGGGTACACCACCGAGCAGTACTTC. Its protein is CASSVGGSGYTTEQYF.

CDR3 protein: CAISEPTQGELFF. The CDR3, as DNA: TGTGCCATCAGTGAGCCTACCCAGGGGGAGCTGTTTTTT. The V and J genes are TRBV10-3 and TRBJ2-2; D is undetermined. Trimming cost V 2 bases and J 8 bases, with 9 bases left between them. The CDR3 has 13 residues. Looked up from germline, CDR1 is ENHRY and CDR2 is SYGVKD.

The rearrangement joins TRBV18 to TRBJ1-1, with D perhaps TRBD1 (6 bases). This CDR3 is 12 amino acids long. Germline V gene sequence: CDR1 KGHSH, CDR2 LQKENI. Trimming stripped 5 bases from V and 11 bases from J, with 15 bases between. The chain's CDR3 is CASSKQGVGAFF. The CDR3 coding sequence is TGTGCCAGCTCAAAACAGGGCGTAGGGGCTTTCTTT.

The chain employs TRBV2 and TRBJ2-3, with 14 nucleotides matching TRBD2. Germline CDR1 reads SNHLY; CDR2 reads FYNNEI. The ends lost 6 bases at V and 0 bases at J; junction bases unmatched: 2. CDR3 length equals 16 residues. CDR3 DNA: TGTGCCAGCAGGGGACTAGCGGGAGATAGCACAGATACGCAGTATTTT. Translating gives CASRGLAGDSTDTQYF.

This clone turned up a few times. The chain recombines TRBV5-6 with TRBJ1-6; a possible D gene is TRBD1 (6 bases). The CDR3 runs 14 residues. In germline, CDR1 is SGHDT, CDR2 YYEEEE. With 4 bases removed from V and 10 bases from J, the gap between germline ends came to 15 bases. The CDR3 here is CASSPGQPGSPLHF. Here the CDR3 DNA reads TGTGCCAGCAGCCCGGGACAACCCGGGTCACCCCTCCACTTT.

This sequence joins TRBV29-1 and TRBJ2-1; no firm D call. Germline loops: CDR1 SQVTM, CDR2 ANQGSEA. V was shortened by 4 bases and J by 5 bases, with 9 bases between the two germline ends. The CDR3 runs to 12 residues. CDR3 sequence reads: CSVARRHNEQFF. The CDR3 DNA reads TGCAGCGTTGCTCGGCGCCACAATGAGCAGTTCTTC.

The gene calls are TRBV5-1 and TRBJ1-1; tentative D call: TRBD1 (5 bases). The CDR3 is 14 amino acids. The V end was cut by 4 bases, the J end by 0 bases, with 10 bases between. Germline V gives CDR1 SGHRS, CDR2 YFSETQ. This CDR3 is CASSIQAMNTEAFF. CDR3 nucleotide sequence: TGCGCCAGCAGCATACAGGCCATGAACACTGAAGCTTTCTTT.

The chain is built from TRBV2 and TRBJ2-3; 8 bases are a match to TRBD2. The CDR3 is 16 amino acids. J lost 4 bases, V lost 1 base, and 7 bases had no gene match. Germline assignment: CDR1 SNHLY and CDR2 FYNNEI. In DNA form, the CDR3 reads TGTGCCAGCAGTGAAGGCAGCGGGAGATCGGCAGATACGCAGTATTTT. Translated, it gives CASSEGSGRSADTQYF.

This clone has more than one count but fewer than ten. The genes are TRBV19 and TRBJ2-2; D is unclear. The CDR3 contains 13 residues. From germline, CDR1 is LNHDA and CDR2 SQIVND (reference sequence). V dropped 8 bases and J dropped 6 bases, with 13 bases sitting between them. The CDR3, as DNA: TGTGCCAGTGCGATAGCCTCCGCCGGGGAGCTGTTTTTT. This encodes CASAIASAGELFF.

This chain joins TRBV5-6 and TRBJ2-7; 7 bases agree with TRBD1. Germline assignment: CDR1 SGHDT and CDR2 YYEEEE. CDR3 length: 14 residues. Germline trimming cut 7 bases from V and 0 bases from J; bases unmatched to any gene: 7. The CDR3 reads CASGSRTGSYEQYF. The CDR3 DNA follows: TGTGCCAGCGGATCAAGGACAGGCTCCTACGAGCAGTACTTC.

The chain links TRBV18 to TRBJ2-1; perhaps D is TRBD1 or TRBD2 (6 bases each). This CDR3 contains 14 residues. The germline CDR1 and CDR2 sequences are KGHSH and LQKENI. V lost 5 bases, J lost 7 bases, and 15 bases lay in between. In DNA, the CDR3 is TGTGCCAGCTCAATGGGGGGCGATCTTAATGAGCAGTTCTTC. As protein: CASSMGGDLNEQFF.

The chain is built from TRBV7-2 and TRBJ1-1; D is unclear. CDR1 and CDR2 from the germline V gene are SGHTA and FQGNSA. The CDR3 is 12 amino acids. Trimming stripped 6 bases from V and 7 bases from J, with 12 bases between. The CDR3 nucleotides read TGTGCCAGCAGAGTATTGGCGGTTGAAGCTTTCTTT. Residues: CASRVLAVEAFF.

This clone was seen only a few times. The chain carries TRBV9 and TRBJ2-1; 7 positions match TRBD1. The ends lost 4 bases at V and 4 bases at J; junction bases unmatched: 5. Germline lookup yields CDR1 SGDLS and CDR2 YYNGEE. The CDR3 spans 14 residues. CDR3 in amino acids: CASSSRGSYNEQFF. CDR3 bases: TGTGCCAGCAGCTCCAGGGGGTCGTACAATGAGCAGTTCTTC.

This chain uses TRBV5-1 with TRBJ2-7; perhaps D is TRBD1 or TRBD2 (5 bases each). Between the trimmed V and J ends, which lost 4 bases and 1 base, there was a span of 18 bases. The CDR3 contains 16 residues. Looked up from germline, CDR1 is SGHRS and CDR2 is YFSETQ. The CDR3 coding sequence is TGCGCCAGCAGCGTCGACCCCGGGACGGTATCCTACGAGCAGTACTTC. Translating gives CASSVDPGTVSYEQYF. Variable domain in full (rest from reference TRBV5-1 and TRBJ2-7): KAGVTQTPRYLIKTRGQQVTLSCSPISGHRSVSWYQQTPGQGLQFLFEYFSETQRNKGNFPGRFSGRQFSNSRSEMNVSTLELGDSALYLCASSVDPGTVSYEQYFGPGTRLTVT.

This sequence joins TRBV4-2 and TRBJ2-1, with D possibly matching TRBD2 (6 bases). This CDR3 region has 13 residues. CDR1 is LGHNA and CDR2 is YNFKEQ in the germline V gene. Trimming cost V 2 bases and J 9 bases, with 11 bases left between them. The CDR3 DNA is TGTGCCAGCAGCCAATCCCGGGACTTTGAGCAGTTCTTC. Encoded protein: CASSQSRDFEQFF.

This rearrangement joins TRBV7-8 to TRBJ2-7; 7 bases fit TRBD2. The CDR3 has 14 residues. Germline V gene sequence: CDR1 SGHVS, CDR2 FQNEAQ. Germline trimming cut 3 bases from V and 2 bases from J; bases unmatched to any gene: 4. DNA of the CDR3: TGTGCCAGCAGCTTCGGACTAGTAGCCTACGAGCAGTACTTC. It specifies CASSFGLVAYEQYF.

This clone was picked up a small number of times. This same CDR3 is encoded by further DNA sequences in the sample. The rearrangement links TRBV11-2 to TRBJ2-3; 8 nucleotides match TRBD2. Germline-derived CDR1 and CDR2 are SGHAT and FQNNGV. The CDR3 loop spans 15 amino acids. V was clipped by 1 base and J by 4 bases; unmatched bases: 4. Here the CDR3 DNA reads TGTGCCAGCAGCTTAGGCGGGAGGAGGGCAGATACGCAGTATTTT. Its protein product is CASSLGGRRADTQYF.